One and the same sample provided the 10 T cell receptor beta chains below, sequenced in a study of CD4 and CD8 cells across lung adenocarcinoma regions. TCRdb recomputed calls from the PCR reads with MiXCR, one row per CDR3 protein. The data hold about 25,000 distinct CDR3 sequences, with more than 45% observed a single time. What was sequenced was CD8+ T cells from the center of a lung tumor. These receptors originate from a male donor with lung adenocarcinoma. The CD4 and CD8 labels of this study may be unreliable.

This clonotype is labeled as medium-sized. The gene calls are TRBV4-1 and TRBJ2-2, with D unresolved. The CDR3 is made up of 14 amino acids. The V end was cut by 0 bases, the J end by 6 bases, with 8 bases between. Germline CDR1 is MGHRA and CDR2 is YSYEKL. The CDR3 DNA sequence: TGCGCCAGCAGCCAAGAATTAGCCCCCGGGGAGCTGTTTTTT. The encoded protein is CASSQELAPGELFF.

The table lists this clonotype with a count of one. The junction departs from germline at one end; a sequencing error may be responsible. The chain links TRBV6-1 to TRBJ2-4, with D perhaps matching TRBD1 or TRBD2 (5 bases each). The CDR3 sequence is 16 residues long. Germline V gene data show CDR1 as MNHNS and CDR2 as SASEGT. CDR3 coding DNA: TGTGCCAGCCGTGAATCGGGGACGTGGGCCGAGGACATTCAGTACTTC. Translating it yields CASRESGTWAEDIQYF.

The gene calls are TRBV6-1 and TRBJ1-1; a weak D match, TRBD1 (5 bases). The CDR3 is 13 amino acids. Trimming took 6 bases from V and 12 from J, leaving 20 bases between them. The germline CDR1 and CDR2 sequences are MNHNS and SASEGT. As DNA, the CDR3 is TGTGCCAGCAGCGTAAACACGTCGCCGGGGCCTTTCTTT. This encodes CASSVNTSPGPFF.

V and J are TRBV6-5 and TRBJ2-6; D is ambiguous. The V end lost 4 bases, the J end lost 0 bases, and 13 bases lay between the germline ends. The CDR3 covers 17 residues. The germline V gene encodes CDR1 MNHEY and CDR2 SVGAGI. The CDR3 sequence: CASSSLQGYSGANVLTF. As DNA, the CDR3 is TGTGCCAGCAGTTCCCTGCAAGGGTACTCTGGGGCCAACGTCCTGACTTTC.

To note about this clonotype: One junction end does not reproduce the germline sequence, and a read error may be involved. V gene TRBV3-1 combines with J gene TRBJ1-6; D uncertain. Looked up from germline, CDR1 is LGHDT and CDR2 is YNNKEL (reference sequence). There are 14 residues in the CDR3. The CDR3 sequence is CASSEDNHNSPLHF. The CDR3 region has the DNA TGTGCCAGCAGCGAAGACAACCATAATTCACCCCTCCACTTT.

This clonotype came up many times. The rearrangement joins TRBV27 to TRBJ2-1; tentatively, D is TRBD2 (5 bases). V lost 4 bases and J lost 7, with 17 bases in between. Germline assignment: CDR1 MNHEY and CDR2 SMNVEV (reference sequence). The CDR3 sequence is 15 residues long. The CDR3 coding sequence is TGTGCCAGCAGTTATGGCGGGTCAGTAATAAATGAGCAGTTCTTC. Translated, it gives CASSYGGSVINEQFF.

In its sample, this clonotype was seen many times. The chain has TRBV3-1 and TRBJ2-1, with 9 bases lining up with TRBD2. Near its end, the DNA agrees better with TRBJ2-5, so the J call may be wrong. Germline V gene lookup returns CDR1 LGHDT and CDR2 YNNKEL (reference sequence). The CDR3 extends over 13 amino acids. CDR3 protein: CASSRGLASTQYF. CDR3 coding DNA: TGTGCCAGCAGCCGGGGACTAGCCTCGACCCAGTACTTC.

This chain links TRBV27 with TRBJ2-2; 7 nucleotides agree with TRBD2. The end of the DNA aligns better with TRBJ2-3, so the J call may be wrong. Per the germline V gene, CDR1 is MNHEY and CDR2 is SMNVEV (reference sequence). There are 15 residues in the CDR3. CDR3 coding DNA: TGTGCCAGCAGTTTCCGGGGGGTGAGCACAGATACGCAGTATTTT. It codes for CASSFRGVSTDTQYF.

This clonotype was seen a few times. This could be a read error, since a much larger clone is one nucleotide away. V usage is TRBV6-1 and J usage is TRBJ2-1, with D maybe TRBD2 (6 bases). Germline lookup yields CDR1 MNHNS and CDR2 SASEGT. V was pared by 8 bases and J by 13 bases, with 21 bases between. The CDR3 extends over 13 amino acids. CDR3 nucleotides: TGTGCCAGCCGGGAGCCAGGCGTACAGACCCAGTTCTTC. As protein: CASREPGVQTQFF.

Note on this clonotype: It is likely a read error, because the conserved phenylalanine at the end of the CDR3 is missing. The genes are TRBV5-1 and TRBJ2-5; 15 bases are a match to TRBD2. The J call may be faulty, since TRBJ2-7 better matches the DNA end. CDR1 and CDR2 from the germline V gene are SGHRS and YFSETQ. This CDR3 has 13 amino acids. Here the CDR3 DNA reads TGCGCCAGCGGACTAGCGGGAGGGTACGAGCAGTACATC. Translation gives CASGLAGGYEQYI.